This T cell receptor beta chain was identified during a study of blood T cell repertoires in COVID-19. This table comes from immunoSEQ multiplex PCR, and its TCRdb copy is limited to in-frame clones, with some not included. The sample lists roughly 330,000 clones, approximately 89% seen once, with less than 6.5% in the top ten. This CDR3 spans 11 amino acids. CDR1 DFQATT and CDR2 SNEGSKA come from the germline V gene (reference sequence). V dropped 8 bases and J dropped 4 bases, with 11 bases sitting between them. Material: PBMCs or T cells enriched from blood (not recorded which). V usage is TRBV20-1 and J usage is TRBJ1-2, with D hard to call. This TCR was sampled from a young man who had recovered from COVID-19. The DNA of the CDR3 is TGCAGTTGTGGCCAAATCTATGGCTACACCTTC. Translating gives CSCGQIYGYTF.